Each of the 27 T cell receptor beta chains below was sequenced from the same sample in a study of Ad26.COV2.S vaccination and SARS-CoV-2 variants. Treatment of the sample: 15 to 20 received Ad26.COV2.S at low or high dose, single or two shots; several received placebo; per-sample allocation not given. Each sample was drawn 63 days after the first injection (of vaccine or placebo). Clones were read by immunoSEQ multiplex PCR, and TCRdb kept only the in-frame ones, dropping some. Of hundreds of thousands of clones listed, 85% are singletons. The sample here was peripheral blood, taken in a trial of Ad26.COV2.S vaccine versus placebo. The receptors were sampled from a person between 18 and 59 years old who received the Ad26.COV2.S COVID-19 vaccine or a placebo.

As to this clone: The sample has other DNA sequences that encode this CDR3 too. The chain uses TRBV6-5 and TRBJ1-5; D remains ambiguous. This CDR3 spans 14 amino acids. V was shortened by 0 bases and J by 7 bases, with 10 bases between the two germline ends. Per germline, CDR1 MNHEY and CDR2 SVGAGI. CDR3 protein: CASSYSEGDQPQHF. CDR3 in DNA: TGTGCCAGCAGTTACTCGGAGGGTGACCAGCCCCAGCATTTT.

This chain's CDR3 is CASSESNPGGMVYEQYF. The CDR3 DNA reads TGCGCCAGCAGTGAGTCGAATCCAGGGGGAATGGTCTACGAGCAGTACTTC. The genes are TRBV10-2 and TRBJ2-7; TRBD1 matches 7 bases. The CDR3 spans 17 residues. Looked up from germline, CDR1 is WSHSY and CDR2 is SAAADI. After removal of 0 bases from V and 3 bases from J, the junction contained 11 bases not matched to a gene.

The rearrangement uses TRBV6-2 or TRBV6-3 and TRBJ2-3; D remains ambiguous. The CDR3 consists of 13 residues. The V gene lost 6 bases and the J gene lost 1 base, with 8 bases spanning the gap. Germline assignment: CDR1 MNHEY and CDR2 SVGEGT. For the CDR3, the DNA is TGTGCCAGCAGCCGAAGACGCACAGATACGCAGTATTTT. Translation: CASSRRRTDTQYF.

The V call is TRBV3-1 (or the pseudogene TRBV3-2), the J call TRBJ2-6; unclear D gene. The CDR3 contains 15 residues. CDR1 and CDR2 (germline): LGHDT, YNNKEL (reference sequence). V was shortened by 6 bases and J by 1 base, with 10 bases between the two germline ends. CDR3 in amino acids: CASRPMGSGANVLTF. The DNA of the CDR3 is TGTGCCAGCAGGCCAATGGGATCTGGGGCCAACGTCCTGACTTTC.

This clone was recorded once. The chain couples TRBV5-4 to TRBJ2-2; 7 nucleotides match TRBD2. Germline CDR1 and CDR2: SGHNT and YYREEE (reference sequence). J lost 3 bases, V lost 0 bases, and 5 bases had no gene match. The CDR3 extends over 16 amino acids. In DNA form, the CDR3 reads TGTGCCAGCAGCTTGGTTCGCGGGAGCCACACCGGGGAGCTGTTTTTT. Translation: CASSLVRGSHTGELFF.

This chain uses TRBV10-3 with TRBJ1-2; tentative D call: TRBD1 (5 bases). The CDR3 runs to 15 residues. In germline, CDR1 is ENHRY, CDR2 SYGVKD. V was cut by 5 bases and J by 4 bases, with 17 bases left in between. In nucleotides, the CDR3 is TGTGCCATCAGTCCACAGGTTCTCCCGACCTATGGCTACACCTTC. Its protein is CAISPQVLPTYGYTF.

This rearrangement joins TRBV13 to TRBJ1-4; 8 bases align to TRBD1. Unmatched junction bases numbered 8, after V lost 5 bases and J lost 0 bases. This CDR3 has 17 residues. The germline V gene has CDR1 PRHDT and CDR2 FYEKMQ (reference sequence). DNA for the CDR3: TGTGCCAGCAGCACCACGACAGGGGTAGCAACTAATGAAAAACTGTTTTTT. Protein sequence: CASSTTTGVATNEKLFF.

The chain joins TRBV9 to TRBJ2-6; D is undetermined. V dropped 0 bases and J dropped 3 bases, with 10 bases sitting between them. Germline V CDR1 and CDR2: SGDLS, YYNGEE. The CDR3 is 16 amino acids. CDR3 bases: TGTGCCAGCAGCGTAGGGGGATCTCGTGGGGCCAACGTCCTGACTTTC. This gives the protein CASSVGGSRGANVLTF.

The V call is TRBV9, the J call TRBJ2-2, with D possibly TRBD2 on 6 matching bases. The germline V gene encodes CDR1 SGDLS and CDR2 YYNGEE. Trimming took off 5 bases at V and 7 bases at J, with 18 bases between the two ends. This CDR3 comprises 15 residues. Here the CDR3 DNA reads TGTGCCAGCAGACCGCAACCGGGGGTGGGCGGGGAGCTGTTTTTT. The encoded protein is CASRPQPGVGGELFF.

This chain connects TRBV5-1 to TRBJ2-1; weak D call: TRBD2 (5 bases). This CDR3 contains 13 residues. Looked up from germline, CDR1 is SGHRS and CDR2 is YFSETQ. V was trimmed by 5 bases and J by 9 bases, leaving 15 bases between them. The CDR3 sequence is CASRQGLDGEQFF. The CDR3 DNA sequence: TGCGCCAGCAGACAAGGACTGGACGGTGAGCAGTTCTTC.

The V gene is TRBV9, the J gene TRBJ2-7, with a possible D match to TRBD1 (5 bases). The CDR3 consists of 13 residues. Germline loops: CDR1 SGDLS, CDR2 YYNGEE. V lost 5 bases and J lost 2, with 11 bases in between. The CDR3 sequence: CASRADSTYEQYF. The CDR3 DNA reads as TGTGCCAGCAGAGCAGACAGTACCTACGAGCAGTACTTC.

This chain uses TRBV2 with TRBJ2-7, with 12 bases that match TRBD2. Unmatched junction bases numbered 7, after V lost 6 bases and J lost 7 bases. This CDR3 has 14 residues. Germline V CDR1 and CDR2: SNHLY, FYNNEI. This CDR3 is CASSASGRAREQYF. The DNA of the CDR3 is TGTGCCAGCAGCGCTAGCGGGAGGGCGCGGGAGCAGTACTTC.

The chain links TRBV5-1 to TRBJ2-1; D is possibly TRBD1 or TRBD2 (6 bases each). The CDR3 has 14 residues. Trimming took 3 bases from V and 8 from J, leaving 15 bases between them. The germline V gene has CDR1 SGHRS and CDR2 YFSETQ. CDR3: CASSWNREEDEQFF. The CDR3 DNA reads as TGCGCCAGCAGCTGGAACAGGGAGGAGGATGAGCAGTTCTTC. Filled out from reference TRBV5-1 and TRBJ2-1, the complete variable domain reads KAGVTQTPRYLIKTRGQQVTLSCSPISGHRSVSWYQQTPGQGLQFLFEYFSETQRNKGNFPGRFSGRQFSNSRSEMNVSTLELGDSALYLCASSWNREEDEQFFGPGTRLTVL.

The rearrangement joins TRBV6-5 to TRBJ2-7, with 9 bases identical to TRBD1. Losses at the gene ends were 6 bases for V and 6 bases for J; bases not matched to a gene: 12. The CDR3 consists of 15 residues. Germline V gives CDR1 MNHEY, CDR2 SVGAGI. The CDR3 protein is CASSATRDRVVEQYF. The CDR3 DNA is TGTGCCAGCAGCGCCACCCGGGACAGGGTCGTCGAGCAGTACTTC.

The chain has TRBV30 and TRBJ2-7; 9 bases agree with TRBD2. Germline values: CDR1 GTSNPN, CDR2 SVGIG (reference sequence). The CDR3 runs 13 residues. Losses at the gene ends were 7 bases for V and 3 bases for J; bases not matched to a gene: 7. Here the CDR3 reads CAFTIAGDYEQYF. CDR3 sequence (DNA): TGTGCCTTCACTATAGCGGGGGACTACGAGCAGTACTTC.

This clone was detected once. J is TRBJ2-5 and V is TRBV18, with unresolved D. Germline V gene data show CDR1 as KGHSH and CDR2 as LQKENI. This CDR3 is 12 amino acids long. V lost 3 bases to trimming and J lost 5 bases, with 7 bases between them. This CDR3 reads CASSPYGETQYF. The CDR3 bases are TGTGCCAGCTCACCCTACGGGGAGACCCAGTACTTC. Using reference TRBV18 and TRBJ2-5 for the parts outside the CDR3, the full variable domain is NAGVMQNPRHLVRRRGQEARLRCSPMKGHSHVYWYRQLPEEGLKFMVYLQKENIIDESGMPKERFSAEFPKEGPSILRIQQVVRGDSAAYFCASSPYGETQYFGPGTRLLVL.

The V and J genes are TRBV25-1 and TRBJ1-6; 7 bases fit TRBD1. Germline values: CDR1 MGHDK, CDR2 SYGVNS. V trimming: 6 bases; J trimming: 11 bases; junction bases outside the gene matches: 7. The CDR3 runs 13 residues. In nucleotides, the CDR3 is TGTGCCAGCAGCGGAGGGACAGCCGCACCCCTCCACTTT. Protein: CASSGGTAAPLHF.

The genes are TRBV5-6 and TRBJ2-1; D perhaps matches TRBD1 (5 bases). V gave up 4 bases and J gave up 0 bases, with 17 bases separating them. Germline V gene data show CDR1 as SGHDT and CDR2 as YYEEEE. The CDR3 loop spans 17 amino acids. CDR3 in DNA: TGTGCCAGCAGCCCCCGAAAACAGGCCGTCTCCTACAATGAGCAGTTCTTC. It specifies CASSPRKQAVSYNEQFF.

The gene calls are TRBV6-2 or TRBV6-3 and TRBJ2-1, with a weak D call TRBD2 (6 bases). Trimming took 5 bases from V and 5 from J, leaving 13 bases between them. In germline, CDR1 is MNHEY, CDR2 SVGEGT. This CDR3 has 14 amino acids. The CDR3 spells CASSHGDFNNEQFF. In nucleotides, the CDR3 is TGTGCCAGCAGTCATGGGGACTTTAACAATGAGCAGTTCTTC.

The chain joins TRBV3-1 (or the pseudogene TRBV3-2) to TRBJ1-3, with 7 bases that match TRBD1. This CDR3 spans 15 amino acids. Germline loops: CDR1 LGHDT, CDR2 YNNKEL (reference sequence). V shed 1 base, J shed 4 bases, and the junction held 4 bases outside the gene matches. The CDR3 nucleotides read TGTGCCAGCAGCCAAGCGGGCAGGGGGGGAAACACCATATATTTT. It codes for CASSQAGRGGNTIYF.

This chain joins TRBV7-2 and TRBJ2-1, with TRBD2 matching 9 bases. Losses at the gene ends were 4 bases for V and 4 bases for J; bases not matched to a gene: 2. This CDR3 contains 14 residues. Germline V CDR1 and CDR2: SGHTA, FQGNSA. For the CDR3, the DNA is TGTGCCAGCAGCTCCACTAGCGGGTACAATGAGCAGTTCTTC. Amino acid sequence: CASSSTSGYNEQFF.

This clone is a singleton in its sample. The chain has TRBV3-1 (or the pseudogene TRBV3-2) and TRBJ1-4, with D unresolved. Trimming took 6 bases from V and 8 from J, leaving 10 bases between them. Per germline, CDR1 LGHDT and CDR2 YNNKEL (reference sequence). The CDR3 is 12 residues long. Written as DNA, the CDR3 is TGTGCCAGCAGTTCAAAAGGGGAAAAACTGTTTTTT. The encoded protein is CASSSKGEKLFF.

The chain is built from TRBV5-6 and TRBJ2-3; 11 bases map to TRBD2. V shed 3 bases, J shed 2 bases, and the junction held 2 bases outside the gene matches. The CDR3 loop spans 15 amino acids. Germline CDR1 and CDR2: SGHDT and YYEEEE. CDR3 amino acids: CASSSLAGDTDTQYF. The DNA of the CDR3 is TGTGCCAGCAGCTCACTAGCGGGGGACACAGATACGCAGTATTTT.

This chain uses TRBV5-1 with TRBJ2-7; 7 nucleotides align to TRBD2. The junction had 10 bases not matched to a gene; V was cut back by 4 bases and J by 3 bases. CDR3 size: 15 residues. The germline gives CDR1 SGHRS, CDR2 YFSETQ. The CDR3 loop is CASSPAGLADYEQYF. The CDR3 DNA reads as TGCGCCAGCAGCCCGGCAGGGCTAGCGGACTACGAGCAGTACTTC.

This chain uses TRBV18 with TRBJ2-7; D unclear. V lost 3 bases and J 5 bases, leaving 5 bases between the germline ends. Germline loops: CDR1 KGHSH, CDR2 LQKENI. The CDR3 totals 11 residues. DNA for the CDR3: TGTGCCAGCTCACCCTCAAACGAGCAGTACTTC. Translated, it gives CASSPSNEQYF.

This chain connects TRBV6-2 or TRBV6-3 to TRBJ1-2, with TRBD1 matching over 7 bases. Germline values: CDR1 MNHEY, CDR2 SVGEGT. V lost 6 bases and J lost 6; bases outside the gene matches: 4. The CDR3 loop spans 12 amino acids. CDR3 in amino acids: CASSGTENGYTF. CDR3 coding DNA: TGTGCCAGCAGCGGGACAGAGAATGGCTACACCTTC.

The V call is TRBV4-3, the J call TRBJ2-5; D is unclear. The V end was cut by 0 bases, the J end by 1 base, with 12 bases between. CDR1 is LGHNA and CDR2 is YSLEER in the germline V gene. This CDR3 has 16 residues. CDR3 nucleotides: TGCGCCAGCAGCCAAGAAACCAGGACGCCCCAAGAGACCCAGTACTTC. Translation gives CASSQETRTPQETQYF.